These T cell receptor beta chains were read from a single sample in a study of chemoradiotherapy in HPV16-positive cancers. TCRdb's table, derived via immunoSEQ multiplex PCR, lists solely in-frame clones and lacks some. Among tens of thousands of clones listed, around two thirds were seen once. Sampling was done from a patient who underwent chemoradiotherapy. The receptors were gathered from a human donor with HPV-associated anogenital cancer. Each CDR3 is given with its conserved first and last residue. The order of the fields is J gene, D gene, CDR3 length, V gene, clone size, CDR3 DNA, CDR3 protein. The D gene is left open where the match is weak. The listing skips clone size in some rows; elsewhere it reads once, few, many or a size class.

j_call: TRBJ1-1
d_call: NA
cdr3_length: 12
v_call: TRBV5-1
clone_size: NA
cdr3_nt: TGCGCCAGCAGCTTGGTAGGGCGTGAAGCTTTCTTT
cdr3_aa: CASSLVGREAFF

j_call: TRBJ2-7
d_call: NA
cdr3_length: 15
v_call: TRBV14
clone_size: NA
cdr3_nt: TGTGCCAGCAGCCAACATATAGGCAGGGAGTACGAGCAGTACTTC
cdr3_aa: CASSQHIGREYEQYF

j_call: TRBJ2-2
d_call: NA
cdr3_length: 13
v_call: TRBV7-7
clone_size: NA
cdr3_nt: TGTGCTAGCAGCCTTCGGTCGGCCGGGGAGCTGTTTTTT
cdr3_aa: CASSLRSAGELFF

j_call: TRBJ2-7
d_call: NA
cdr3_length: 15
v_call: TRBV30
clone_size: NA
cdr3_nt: TGTGCCTGGACTATACCGGGACTTTTTGGTGGTGAGCAGTACTTC
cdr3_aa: CAWTIPGLFGGEQYF

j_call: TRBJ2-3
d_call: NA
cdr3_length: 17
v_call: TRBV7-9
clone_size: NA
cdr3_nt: TGTGCCAGCAGCCATAGTCTGGTAGCGGTTAGCACAGATACGCAGTATTTT
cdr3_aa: CASSHSLVAVSTDTQYF

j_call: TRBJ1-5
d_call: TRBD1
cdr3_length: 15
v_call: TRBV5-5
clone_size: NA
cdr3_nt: TGTGCCAGCAGCTTGAGGACAGGACACAATCAGCCCCAGCATTTT
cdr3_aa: CASSLRTGHNQPQHF

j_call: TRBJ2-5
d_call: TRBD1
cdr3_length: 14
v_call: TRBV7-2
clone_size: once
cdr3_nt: TGTGCCAGCAGCCGGGACAGGGGGCAAGAGACCCAGTACTTC
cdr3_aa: CASSRDRGQETQYF

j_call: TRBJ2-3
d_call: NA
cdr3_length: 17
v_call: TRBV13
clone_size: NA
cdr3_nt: TGTGCCAGCAGCTTGTTGACCATCCCGCTCCCCACAGATACGCAGTATTTT
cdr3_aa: CASSLLTIPLPTDTQYF

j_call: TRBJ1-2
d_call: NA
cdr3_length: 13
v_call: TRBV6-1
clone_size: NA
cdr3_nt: TGTGCCAGCAATATTGGGGACCTCCATGGCTACACCTTC
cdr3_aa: CASNIGDLHGYTF

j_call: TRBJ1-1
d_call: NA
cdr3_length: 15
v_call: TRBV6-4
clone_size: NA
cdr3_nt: TGTGCCAGCAGTGCGTCGTCTCAGGGGACGGCTGAAGCTTTCTTT
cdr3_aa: CASSASSQGTAEAFF

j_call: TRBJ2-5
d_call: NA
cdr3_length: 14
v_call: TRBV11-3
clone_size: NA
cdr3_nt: TGTGCCAGCAGAGAACAGAACACCTTGGGGACCCAGTACTTC
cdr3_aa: CASREQNTLGTQYF

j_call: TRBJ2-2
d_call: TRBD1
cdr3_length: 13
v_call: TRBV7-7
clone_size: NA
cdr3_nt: TGTGCTAGCCCGACAGGGGACACCGGGGAGCTGTTTTTT
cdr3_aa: CASPTGDTGELFF

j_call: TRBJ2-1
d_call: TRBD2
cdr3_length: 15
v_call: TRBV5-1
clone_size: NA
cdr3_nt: TGCGCCAGCAGCCCCCTCAGCGGGAGAGGAGGTGAGCAGTTCTTC
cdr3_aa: CASSPLSGRGGEQFF

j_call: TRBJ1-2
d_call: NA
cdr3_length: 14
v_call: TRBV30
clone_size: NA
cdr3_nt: TGTGCCTGGAGTGTAGAGGGGCTCGACTATGGCTACACCTTC
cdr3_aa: CAWSVEGLDYGYTF

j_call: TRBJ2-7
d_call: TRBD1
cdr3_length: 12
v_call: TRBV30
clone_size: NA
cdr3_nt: TGTGCCTGGAGTTTTGGACAGGGCTTCCAGTACTTC
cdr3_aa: CAWSFGQGFQYF

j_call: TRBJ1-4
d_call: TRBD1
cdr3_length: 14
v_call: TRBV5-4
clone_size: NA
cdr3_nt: TGTGCCAGCAGCCTCGGGACAGGGGGTGAAAAACTGTTTTTT
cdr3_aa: CASSLGTGGEKLFF

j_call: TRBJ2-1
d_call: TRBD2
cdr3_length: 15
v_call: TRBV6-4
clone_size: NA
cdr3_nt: TGTGCCAGCAGTGACTCTCTAGCGGGTTACAATGAGCAGTTCTTC
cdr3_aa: CASSDSLAGYNEQFF

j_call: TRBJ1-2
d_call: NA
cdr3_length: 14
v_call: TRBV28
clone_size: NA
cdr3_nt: TGTGCCAGCAGTTTAGGCGCCAGCTACTATGGCTACACCTTC
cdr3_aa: CASSLGASYYGYTF

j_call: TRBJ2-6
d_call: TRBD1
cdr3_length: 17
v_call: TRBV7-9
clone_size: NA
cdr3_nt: TGTGCCAGCAGCTTGACAGGGGCCATCTCTGGGGCCAACGTCCTGACTTTC
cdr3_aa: CASSLTGAISGANVLTF

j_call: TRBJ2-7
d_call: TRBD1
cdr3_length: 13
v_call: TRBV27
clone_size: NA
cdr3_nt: TGTGCCAGCAGTGCGACAGGGGGCGACGAGCAGTACTTC
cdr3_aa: CASSATGGDEQYF

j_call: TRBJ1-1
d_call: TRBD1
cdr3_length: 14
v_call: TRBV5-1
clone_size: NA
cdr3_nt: TGCGCCAGCAGCTTACAGGGGGCGAACACTGAAGCTTTCTTT
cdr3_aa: CASSLQGANTEAFF

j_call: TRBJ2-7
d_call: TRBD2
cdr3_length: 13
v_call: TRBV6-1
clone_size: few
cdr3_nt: TGTGCCAGTGCCGCGGGGGTTTCCTACGAGCAGTACTTC
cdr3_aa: CASAAGVSYEQYF

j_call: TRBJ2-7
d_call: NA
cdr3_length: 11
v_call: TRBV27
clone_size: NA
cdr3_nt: TGTGCCAGCATCCGAGGGGGAGAGCAGTACTTC
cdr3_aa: CASIRGGEQYF

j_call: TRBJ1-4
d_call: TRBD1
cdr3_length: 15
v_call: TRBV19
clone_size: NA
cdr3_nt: TGTGCCAGTAGTATCGGGGGACAGGGGAATGAAAAACTGTTTTTT
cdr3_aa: CASSIGGQGNEKLFF

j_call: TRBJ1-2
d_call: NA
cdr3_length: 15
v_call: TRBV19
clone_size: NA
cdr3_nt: TGTGCCAGTAGTGCACCCGTGGGCCGCGGCTATGGCTACACCTTC
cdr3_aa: CASSAPVGRGYGYTF

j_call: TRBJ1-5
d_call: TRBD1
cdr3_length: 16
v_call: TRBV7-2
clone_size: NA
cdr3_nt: TGTGCCAGCAGCACCGGACAGGGATTTAGCAATCAGCCCCAGCATTTT
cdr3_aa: CASSTGQGFSNQPQHF

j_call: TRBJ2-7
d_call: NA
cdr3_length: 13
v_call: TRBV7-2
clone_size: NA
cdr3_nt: TGTGCCAGCAGCTTAGGAACCAGTCAGGGGCAGTACTTC
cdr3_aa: CASSLGTSQGQYF

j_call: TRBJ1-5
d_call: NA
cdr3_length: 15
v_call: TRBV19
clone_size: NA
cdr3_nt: TGTGCCAGTTCCAGCCGGGACGGCTATAATCAGCCCCAGCATTTT
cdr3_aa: CASSSRDGYNQPQHF